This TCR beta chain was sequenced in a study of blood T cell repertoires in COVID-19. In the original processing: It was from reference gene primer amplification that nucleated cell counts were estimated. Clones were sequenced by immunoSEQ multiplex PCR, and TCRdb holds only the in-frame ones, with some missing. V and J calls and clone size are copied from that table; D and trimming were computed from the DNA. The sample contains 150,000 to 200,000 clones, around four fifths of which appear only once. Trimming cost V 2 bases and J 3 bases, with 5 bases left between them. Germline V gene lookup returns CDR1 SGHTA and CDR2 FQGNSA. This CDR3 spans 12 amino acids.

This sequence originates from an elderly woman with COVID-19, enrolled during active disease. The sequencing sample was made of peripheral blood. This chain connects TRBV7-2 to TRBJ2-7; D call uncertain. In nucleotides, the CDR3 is TGTGCCAGCAGCTTACCCCTCTACGAGCAGTACTTC. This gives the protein CASSLPLYEQYF.